The 9 T cell receptor beta chains listed next were all sequenced from one sample in a study of blood T cell repertoires in COVID-19. Data came from immunoSEQ multiplex PCR; TCRdb stores just in-frame clones and leaves some out. The table shows a few hundred thousand clones, with about 89% occurring only once. Sequencing was done on a sample of PBMCs or T cells enriched from blood (not recorded which). The receptor source for this set is a man aged 40-49 years in a cohort exposed to, infected with or recovered from COVID-19 (not recorded which).

The rearrangement links TRBV28 to TRBJ1-4; 7 nucleotides match TRBD1. Germline V gene lookup returns CDR1 MDHEN and CDR2 SYDVKM. The ends lost 6 bases at V and 7 bases at J; junction bases unmatched: 5. The CDR3 totals 13 residues. In DNA, the CDR3 is TGTGCCAGCAGACGAGGGACAGTTGAAAAACTGTTTTTT. This gives the protein CASRRGTVEKLFF.

The V call is TRBV28, the J call TRBJ1-5, with 8 bases fitting TRBD1. Trimming at V came to 3 bases and at J to 2 bases, leaving 12 bases not matched to a gene. CDR3 length equals 18 residues. CDR1 is MDHEN and CDR2 is SYDVKM in the germline V gene. CDR3 in DNA: TGTGCCAGCAGTTTCGAGACCAGGGGGCGCCTTGGCAATCAGCCCCAGCATTTT. Translation: CASSFETRGRLGNQPQHF.

The chain recombines TRBV11-2 with TRBJ2-7, with TRBD2 matching over 14 bases. Trimming at V came to 6 bases and at J to 3 bases, leaving 7 bases not matched to a gene. CDR3 length: 16 amino acids. CDR1 is SGHAT, CDR2 FQNNGV, per germline. This CDR3 is CASRSGTSGRLYEQYF. The DNA of the CDR3 is TGTGCCAGCAGATCGGGGACTAGCGGGAGACTCTACGAGCAGTACTTC. The whole variable domain, remainder taken from reference TRBV11-2 and TRBJ2-7, is EAGVAQSPRYKIIEKRQSVAFWCNPISGHATLYWYQQILGQGPKLLIQFQNNGVVDDSQLPKDRFSAERLKGVDSTLKIQPAKLEDSAVYLCASRSGTSGRLYEQYFGPGTRLTVT.

The DNA of the CDR3 is TGCAGCACTGGGGACACTTACAATGAGCAGTTCTTC. Amino acids: CSTGDTYNEQFF. The V and J genes are TRBV29-1 and TRBJ2-1, with D maybe TRBD1 (6 bases). CDR1 SQVTM and CDR2 ANQGSEA come from the germline V gene. This CDR3 spans 12 amino acids. V lost 8 bases and J lost 4, with 12 bases in between.

This clone was seen a few times. The V gene is TRBV25-1, the J gene TRBJ1-1, with TRBD1 as a possible D gene (5 bases). The CDR3 runs 13 residues. Deletions cut 3 bases from V and 6 bases from J, with 11 bases between. CDR1 is MGHDK, CDR2 SYGVNS, per germline. The CDR3 DNA sequence: TGTGCCAGCAGTGACGACAGTAACCCTGAAGCTTTCTTT. Its protein is CASSDDSNPEAFF.

The rearrangement uses TRBV19 and TRBJ1-1; 8 positions agree with TRBD1. V shed 4 bases, J shed 1 base, and the junction held 2 bases outside the gene matches. Germline values: CDR1 LNHDA, CDR2 SQIVND (reference sequence). The CDR3 extends over 14 amino acids. CDR3 amino acids: CASSRGQGNTEAFF. The CDR3 coding sequence is TGTGCCAGTAGTAGAGGACAGGGGAACACTGAAGCTTTCTTT.

V is TRBV6-5 and J is TRBJ1-5; unclear D gene. Germline lookup yields CDR1 MNHEY and CDR2 SVGAGI. The CDR3 has 14 amino acids. The V end lost 0 bases, the J end lost 4 bases, and 7 bases lay between the germline ends. CDR3 amino acids: CASSYSTGNQPQHF. The CDR3 DNA reads TGTGCCAGCAGTTACTCGACGGGAAATCAGCCCCAGCATTTT.

V is TRBV11-2 and J is TRBJ2-7; 7 nucleotides agree with TRBD2. V shed 4 bases and J 4 bases; nucleotides not matched to a gene: 10. This CDR3 has 15 residues. Germline V gene data show CDR1 as SGHAT and CDR2 as FQNNGV. CDR3 in DNA: TGTGCCAGCAGCTCCCTTGGGGGGAGGGCGTACGAGCAGTACTTC. Translated, it gives CASSSLGGRAYEQYF.

J is TRBJ1-2 and V is TRBV12-5; tentatively, D is TRBD1 (5 bases). The CDR3 extends over 13 amino acids. V was trimmed by 5 bases and J by 7 bases, leaving 14 bases between them. Per the germline V gene, CDR1 is LGHNT and CDR2 is FRNRAP. CDR3 protein: CASGLHQGLGYTF. The DNA for the CDR3 is TGTGCTAGTGGTCTACATCAGGGACTTGGCTACACCTTC.